This T cell receptor beta chain was obtained from a study of blood T cell repertoires in COVID-19. Study-level information: Acute and convalescent COVID-19 specimens originated in the United States, Italy and Spain. Sample material is recorded as cDNA or gDNA derived from T cells, B-cell-depleted T cells, or PBMCs.

Trimming cost V 4 bases and J 7 bases; bases outside gene matches: 8. This CDR3 comprises 14 residues. Germline CDR1 reads SGDLS; CDR2 reads YYNGEE. In the study's own analysis: From reference gene primer amplification, estimates of nucleated cell counts were derived. Only in-frame clones appear in the TCRdb table, and some are missing; sequencing was by immunoSEQ multiplex PCR. V, J and clone size derive from that table, while D and trimming were established from the DNA sequence. This table holds about 250,000 clones, about 86% found once. The chain joins TRBV9 to TRBJ2-5; 9 nucleotides line up with TRBD1. This receptor was taken from a man older than 75 with acute or convalescent COVID-19. Sequenced input: peripheral blood. The chain's CDR3 is CASSTRTGAGTQYF. The CDR3 coding sequence is TGTGCCAGCAGCACCCGGACAGGGGCCGGGACCCAGTACTTC.